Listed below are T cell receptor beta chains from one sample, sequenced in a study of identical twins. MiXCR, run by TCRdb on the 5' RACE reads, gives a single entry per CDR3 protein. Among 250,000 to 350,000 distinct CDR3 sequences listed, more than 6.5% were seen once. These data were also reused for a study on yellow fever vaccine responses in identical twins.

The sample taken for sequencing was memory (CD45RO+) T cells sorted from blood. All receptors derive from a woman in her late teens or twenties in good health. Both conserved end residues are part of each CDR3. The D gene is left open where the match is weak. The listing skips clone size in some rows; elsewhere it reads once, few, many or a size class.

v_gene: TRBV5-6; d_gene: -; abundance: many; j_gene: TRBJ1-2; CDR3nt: TGTGCCAGCAGCCAGGACAGCCGACGCTACACCTTC; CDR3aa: CASSQDSRRYTF
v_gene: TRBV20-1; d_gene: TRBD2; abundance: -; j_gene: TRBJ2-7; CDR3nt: TGCAGTGCTACAAAGCGGGAGGGTACTTCTGACGAGCAGTACTTC; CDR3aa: CSATKREGTSDEQYF
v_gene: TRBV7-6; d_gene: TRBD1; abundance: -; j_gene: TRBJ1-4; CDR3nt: TGTGCCAGCAGCTTCGGGACAGAGAGCTATAATGAAAAACTGTTTTTT; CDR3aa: CASSFGTESYNEKLFF
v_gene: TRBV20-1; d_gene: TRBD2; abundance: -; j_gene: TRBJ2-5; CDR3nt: TGCAGTTCCTTAGCGGGGAAGGAGACCCAGTACTTC; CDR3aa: CSSLAGKETQYF
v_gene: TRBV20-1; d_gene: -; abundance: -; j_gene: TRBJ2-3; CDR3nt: TGCAGTGCTAGTTCCCTAGCGCAGAGCACAGATACGCAGTATTTT; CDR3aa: CSASSLAQSTDTQYF
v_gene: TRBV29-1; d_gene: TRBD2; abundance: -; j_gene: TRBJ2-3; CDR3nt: TGCAGCGTTGACCCCTCTGGCGGGAGCTTGGGGGATACGCAGTATTTT; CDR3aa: CSVDPSGGSLGDTQYF
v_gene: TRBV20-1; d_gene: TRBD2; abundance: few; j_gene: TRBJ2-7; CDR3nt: TGCAGTGCTAGAGACAAAGGGACTAGCGGCTCCTACGAGCAGTACTTC; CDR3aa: CSARDKGTSGSYEQYF
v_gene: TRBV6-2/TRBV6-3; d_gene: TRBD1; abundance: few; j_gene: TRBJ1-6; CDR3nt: TGTGCCAGCAGTACTGGGACAGAGATAGCACCCCTCCACTTT; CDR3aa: CASSTGTEIAPLHF
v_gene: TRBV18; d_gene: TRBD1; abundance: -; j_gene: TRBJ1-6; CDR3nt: TGTGCCAGCTCACCTCAGGGACAGGGATCTACGTCACCCCTCCACTTT; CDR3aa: CASSPQGQGSTSPLHF
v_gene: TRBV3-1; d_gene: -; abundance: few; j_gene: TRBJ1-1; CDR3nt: TGTGCCAGCAGCCAAGCCCAAAGGAACACTGAAGCTTTCTTT; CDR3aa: CASSQAQRNTEAFF
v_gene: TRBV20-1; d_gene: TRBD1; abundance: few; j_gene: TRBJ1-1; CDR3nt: TGCAGTGCTAGAGATTGGGGACAGGTGAGGAACACTGAAGCTTTCTTT; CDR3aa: CSARDWGQVRNTEAFF
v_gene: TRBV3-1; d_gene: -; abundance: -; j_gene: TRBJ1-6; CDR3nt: TGTGCCAGCAGCCATCCAGCAGCGGGGAATTCACCCCTCCACTTT; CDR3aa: CASSHPAAGNSPLHF
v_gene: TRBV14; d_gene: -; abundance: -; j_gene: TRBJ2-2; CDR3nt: TGTGCCAGCAGCAGAGCCGGACTCAACACCGGGGAGCTGTTTTTT; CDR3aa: CASSRAGLNTGELFF
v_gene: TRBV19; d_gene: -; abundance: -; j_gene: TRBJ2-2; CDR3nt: TGTGCCAGTAGTACATGGGGTGCGTACACCGGGGAGCTGTTTTTT; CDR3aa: CASSTWGAYTGELFF
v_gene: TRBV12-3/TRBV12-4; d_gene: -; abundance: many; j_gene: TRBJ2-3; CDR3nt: TGTGCCAGCAGTTTAGGGGTAGCGGCCAGCACAGATACGCAGTATTTT; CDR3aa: CASSLGVAASTDTQYF
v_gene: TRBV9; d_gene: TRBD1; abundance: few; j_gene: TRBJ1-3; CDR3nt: TGTGCCAGCAGCCTTAGCACAGGGGGTCCTGGAAACACCATATATTTT; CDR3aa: CASSLSTGGPGNTIYF
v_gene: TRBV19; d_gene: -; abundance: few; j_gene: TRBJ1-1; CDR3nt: TGTGCCAGTAGTATAAAAGGGAACACTGAAGCTTTCTTT; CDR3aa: CASSIKGNTEAFF
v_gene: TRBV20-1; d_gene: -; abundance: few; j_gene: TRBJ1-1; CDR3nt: TGCAGTGCTAGACGCTCGGGACATTCGAACACTGAAGCTTTCTTT; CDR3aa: CSARRSGHSNTEAFF
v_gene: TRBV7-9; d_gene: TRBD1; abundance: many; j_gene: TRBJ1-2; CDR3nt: TGTGCCAGCAGCTTAGTAGTTGGGACAGTTAACTATGGCTACACCTTC; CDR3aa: CASSLVVGTVNYGYTF
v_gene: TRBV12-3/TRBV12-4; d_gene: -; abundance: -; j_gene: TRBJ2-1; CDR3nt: TGTGCCAGCAGCCGGGGCGACGGCGGGAACAATGAGCAGTTCTTC; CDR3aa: CASSRGDGGNNEQFF
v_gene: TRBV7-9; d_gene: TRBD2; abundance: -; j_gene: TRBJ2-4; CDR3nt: TGTGCCAGCAGCTTATCGCGGCTAGCGGGTGGCGGCAACATTCAGTACTTC; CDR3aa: CASSLSRLAGGGNIQYF
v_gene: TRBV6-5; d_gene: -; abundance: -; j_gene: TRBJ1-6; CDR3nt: TGTGCCAGCAGTTCAGGGGACATAGGTTCACCCCTCCACTTT; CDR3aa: CASSSGDIGSPLHF
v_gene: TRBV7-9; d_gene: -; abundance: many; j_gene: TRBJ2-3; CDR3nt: TGTGCCAGCAGCTCGGGACTTGGGTATCAGTATTTT; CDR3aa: CASSSGLGYQYF
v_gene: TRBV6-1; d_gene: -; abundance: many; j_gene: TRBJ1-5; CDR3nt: TGTGCCAGCAGTTTACAAGATAGCAATCAGCCCCAGCATTTT; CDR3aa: CASSLQDSNQPQHF
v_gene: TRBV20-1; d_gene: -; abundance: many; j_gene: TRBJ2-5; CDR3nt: TGCAGTGCTAGAGATTTCCAGGGGGAGACCCAGTACTTC; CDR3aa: CSARDFQGETQYF
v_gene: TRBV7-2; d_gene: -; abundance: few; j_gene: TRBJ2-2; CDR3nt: TGTGCCAGCAGCTTCTCGGGGTACTCGGCCGGGGAGCTGTTTTTT; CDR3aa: CASSFSGYSAGELFF
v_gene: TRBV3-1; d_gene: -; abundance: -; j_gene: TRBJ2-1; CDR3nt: TGTGACAGCAGCCAAGGGGGGGCATACAATGAGCAGTTCTTC; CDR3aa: CDSSQGGAYNEQFF
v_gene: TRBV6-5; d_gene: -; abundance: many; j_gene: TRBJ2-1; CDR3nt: TGTGCCAGCAGTTACTCCTGGGGGCCTTCCCCCAACAATGAGCAGTTCTTC; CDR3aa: CASSYSWGPSPNNEQFF
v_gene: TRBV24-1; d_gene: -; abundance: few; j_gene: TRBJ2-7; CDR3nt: TGTGCCACCAGTGACCCCCCCAGCTACGAGCAGTACTTC; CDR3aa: CATSDPPSYEQYF
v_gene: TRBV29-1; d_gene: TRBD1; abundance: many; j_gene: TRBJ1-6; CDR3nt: TGCAGTTGTTCAGGGGGCCCTAATTCACCCCTCCACTTT; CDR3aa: CSCSGGPNSPLHF
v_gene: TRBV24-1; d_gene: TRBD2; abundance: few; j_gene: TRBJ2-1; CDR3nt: TGTGCCACCAGTGACGCCGGACTAGCGGGAGGGGATGAGCAGTTCTTC; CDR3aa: CATSDAGLAGGDEQFF
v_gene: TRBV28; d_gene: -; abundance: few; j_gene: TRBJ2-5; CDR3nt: TGTGCCAGCAGTTTTACAGGGACCCGAAAGACCCAGTACTTC; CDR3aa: CASSFTGTRKTQYF
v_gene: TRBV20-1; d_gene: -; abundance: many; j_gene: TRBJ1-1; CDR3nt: TGCAGTGCTAGTATGTCGGGGAACACTGAAGCTTTCTTT; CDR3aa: CSASMSGNTEAFF
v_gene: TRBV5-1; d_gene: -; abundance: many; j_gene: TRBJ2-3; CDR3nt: TGCGCCAGCAGCTTGGACCGAATGGAGGATACGCAGTATTTT; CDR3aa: CASSLDRMEDTQYF
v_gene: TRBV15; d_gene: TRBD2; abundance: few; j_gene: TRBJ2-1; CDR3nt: TGTGCCACCAGCTCTTCTTCCCTAGCGGGGGTTATCAATGAGCAGTTCTTC; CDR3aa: CATSSSSLAGVINEQFF
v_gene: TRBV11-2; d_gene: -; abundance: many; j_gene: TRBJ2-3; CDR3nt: TGTGCCAGCAGCTCCTCCGGGCAGGGAATAGATACGCAGTATTTT; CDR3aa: CASSSSGQGIDTQYF
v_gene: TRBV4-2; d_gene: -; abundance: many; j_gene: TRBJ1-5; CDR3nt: TGTGCCAGCAGCCAAGATGGTCAGGGAAAGGGTCAGCCCCAGCATTTT; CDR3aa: CASSQDGQGKGQPQHF
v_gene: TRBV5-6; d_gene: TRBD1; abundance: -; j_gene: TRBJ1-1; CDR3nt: TGTGCCAGCAGCTTCACGACAGGGGACCGGAGGAACACTGAAGCTTTCTTT; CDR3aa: CASSFTTGDRRNTEAFF
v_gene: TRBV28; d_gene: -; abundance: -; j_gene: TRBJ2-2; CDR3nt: TGTGCCAGCAGTGGGCCACTGGGCACCGGGGAGCTGTTTTTT; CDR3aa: CASSGPLGTGELFF
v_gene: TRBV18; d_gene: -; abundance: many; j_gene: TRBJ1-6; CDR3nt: TGTGCCAGCTCACCCCAGGGTGGGAATTCACCCCTCCACTTT; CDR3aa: CASSPQGGNSPLHF